Listed below are T cell receptor beta chains from one sample, sequenced in a study of blood T cell repertoires in COVID-19. Sequenced by immunoSEQ multiplex PCR; TCRdb stores in-frame clones only, minus some. Of 250,000 to 300,000 clones detected, 91% appear once; the ten largest clones hold 1% to 1.5%. Input material: PBMCs or T cells enriched from blood (not recorded which). The receptors derive from a human donor in a cohort exposed to, infected with or recovered from COVID-19 (not recorded which). The donor label of this sample is uncertain. Each CDR3 is given with its conserved first and last residue. D genes are given only for firm matches. Size is omitted from some rows. Given values are once, few, many or a class for expanded clones.

size,J,D,V,CDR3,DNA
.,TRBJ1-6,.,TRBV19,CASSIDWGRGSPLHF,TGTGCCAGTAGTATAGATTGGGGGCGCGGTTCACCCCTCCACTTT
.,TRBJ2-3,TRBD1,TRBV5-4,CASSPRQGAGDTQYF,TGTGCCAGCAGCCCAAGACAGGGGGCCGGAGATACGCAGTATTTT
.,TRBJ1-1,.,TRBV24-1,CATSDTPRSGLNTEAFF,TGTGCCACCAGTGACACCCCTCGTTCAGGCTTGAACACTGAAGCTTTCTTT
.,TRBJ1-2,.,TRBV27,CANPPGGRRENGYTF,TGTGCCAACCCGCCGGGGGGGAGAAGAGAGAATGGCTACACCTTC
.,TRBJ2-7,TRBD1,TRBV7-9,CASSNTGGLYEQYF,TGTGCCAGCAGCAATACAGGGGGCCTCTACGAGCAGTACTTC
.,TRBJ2-3,TRBD2,TRBV11-2,CASSLGLAGGPDTQYF,TGTGCCAGCAGCTTAGGGCTAGCGGGGGGGCCAGATACGCAGTATTTT
.,TRBJ1-6,.,TRBV4-2,CASSQIGMRGSSPLHF,TGTGCCAGCAGCCAAATCGGGATGAGGGGGAGCTCACCCCTCCACTTT
.,TRBJ1-1,.,TRBV9,CASSPGVLNTEAFF,TGTGCCAGCAGCCCCGGAGTCTTGAACACTGAAGCTTTCTTT
.,TRBJ1-3,.,TRBV14,CASSHHRDGNTIYF,TGTGCCAGCAGCCATCACAGGGACGGAAACACCATATATTTT
.,TRBJ1-5,.,TRBV28,CASSPFGAQDNSNQPQHF,TGTGCCAGCAGTCCATTTGGCGCTCAGGATAATAGCAATCAGCCCCAGCATTTT
.,TRBJ2-3,.,TRBV4-2,CASSQDPGVRTDTQYF,TGTGCCAGCAGCCAAGATCCGGGGGTACGCACAGATACGCAGTATTTT
.,TRBJ1-2,.,TRBV27,CASSFGFTGSYGYTF,TGTGCCAGCAGTTTTGGATTTACAGGGAGCTATGGCTACACCTTC
.,TRBJ1-2,TRBD1,TRBV11-2,CASSLIAGQGAYGYTF,TGTGCCAGCAGCTTAATAGCGGGACAGGGGGCCTATGGCTACACCTTC
.,TRBJ2-1,TRBD1,TRBV4-2,CASSQTLLGGAYNEQFF,TGTGCCAGCAGCCAAACCCTACTAGGGGGCGCCTACAATGAGCAGTTCTTC
.,TRBJ1-4,.,TRBV19,CASQDPQVINEKLFF,TGTGCCAGCCAGGATCCACAGGTGATTAATGAAAAACTGTTTTTT
.,TRBJ1-2,TRBD1,TRBV9,CASSVGGQGNVGSGYTF,TGTGCCAGCAGCGTAGGGGGACAGGGAAATGTAGGGAGTGGCTACACCTTC
.,TRBJ1-6,TRBD1,TRBV27,CASSSTGQASPLHF,TGTGCCAGCAGTTCTACGGGACAGGCCTCACCCCTCCACTTT
.,TRBJ1-2,.,TRBV6-5,CASSKGRIYGYTF,TGTGCCAGCAGTAAGGGGCGGATCTATGGCTACACCTTC
once,TRBJ1-1,.,TRBV12-3/TRBV12-4,CASSPTVNTEAFF,TGTGCCAGCAGCCCGACAGTGAACACTGAAGCTTTCTTT
.,TRBJ1-2,.,TRBV6-4,CASSVREETHRGYTF,TGTGCCAGCAGTGTCCGAGAGGAAACCCACCGGGGCTACACCTTC
.,TRBJ1-4,.,TRBV27,CASSPPATNEKLFF,TGTGCCAGCAGTCCCCCTGCAACTAATGAAAAACTGTTTTTT
.,TRBJ1-1,TRBD1,TRBV18,CASSPYRDSPMNTEAFF,TGTGCCAGCTCACCGTATAGGGACAGTCCAATGAACACTGAAGCTTTCTTT
.,TRBJ1-3,.,TRBV24-1,CATSDCENSGNTIYF,TGTGCCACCAGTGATTGCGAGAACTCTGGAAACACCATATATTTT
.,TRBJ2-7,.,TRBV30,CAWSVNRLIDEQYF,TGTGCCTGGAGTGTAAACAGGCTGATCGACGAGCAGTACTTC
.,TRBJ2-3,TRBD2,TRBV4-3,CASSQTVLAGEDTQYF,TGCGCCAGCAGCCAAACCGTGCTAGCGGGGGAAGATACGCAGTATTTT
.,TRBJ2-2,.,TRBV7-8,CASSFRENTGELFF,TGTGCCAGCAGCTTCAGGGAGAACACCGGGGAGCTGTTTTTT